Given below is one TCR beta chain in context. The data stem from a study of blood T cell repertoires in COVID-19. As for the study in general: T cells, B-cell-depleted T cells, or PBMCs provided the cDNA or gDNA that served as material.

The CDR3 length is 12 residues. V was pared by 6 bases and J by 8 bases, with 11 bases between. Per the original data handling: Estimates of nucleated cell counts were drawn from the amplification of reference gene primers. Data came from immunoSEQ multiplex PCR; TCRdb stores just in-frame clones and leaves some out. V and J calls and clone size are given by that table; D and trimming were obtained from the DNA. The repertoire holds 220,000 or so clones, with 82% as singletons. The clonotype originates from a woman aged 80 or over with COVID-19, enrolled during active disease. The V call is TRBV12-3 or TRBV12-4, the J call TRBJ2-4, with TRBD1 as a possible D gene (5 bases). Sequencing was performed on peripheral blood. The chain's CDR3 is CASRDGADIQYF. CDR3 nucleotides: TGTGCCAGCAGGGATGGGGCGGACATTCAGTACTTC.